This T cell receptor beta chain was sequenced for a study of T cells in women clearing cervical HPV infection (dated by TCRdb to 2017 to 2018). Context from the whole study: Cases were roughly 24 women with histologically confirmed HPV16-related CIN3 or worse, including 2 invasive cancers. As quality controls, five blinded duplicates were added to each group, bringing the total to 60 or so samples made up of some 50 participants and 10 replicates. The parent cohort enrolled about 10,000 women aged 18 or older in Guanacaste, Costa Rica, in about 1992 to 1995 and followed the women for around seven years. Nested within Costa Rica's Guanacaste HPV Natural History Study, an exploratory proof-of-principle case-control study compared TCR repertoires across cervical HPV16 outcomes. Blood from cases was collected at the visit where the lesion was first found, while blood from controls was collected once the infection could no longer be detected. Cases and controls were matched on age within five years and on year of sample collection. The controls were around 26 women whose single incident HPV16 infection cleared within 12 months with no development of precancer or cancer. A median age of almost 35 years was observed in cases versus 38 in controls, and no significant differences in baseline characteristics were found. Since HLA typing was available for only a few women, HLA type could not be ruled out as a confounder. Among cases, blood sampling occurred a median of about 150 days after lesion detection, with an interquartile range of roughly 90 to 200 days. General study outcomes and caveats: CIN3+ cases had significantly higher TCR repertoire richness than controls across sequencing depths, but evenness did not differ between the groups. Because of the cross-sectional design, the study could not determine whether the associations came before infection or resulted from infection, and neither effector/memory subsets nor HPV-specific T cells were isolated. Lower TRBV6-7 relative abundance was observed in cases than in controls (roughly 0.12% versus 0.15%; Bonferroni P = 0.0008). Random forest classifiers combining richness and V gene abundances distinguished cases from controls with an estimated AUC of 0.8 to 0.9. Because the number of T cells in each sample was unknown, differences in richness could reflect differing T-cell content rather than repertoire biology.

Every participant had a single incident cervical HPV16 infection, and prevalent HPV16 infections were excluded. Cervical HPV DNA was detected by MY09/MY11 PCR, and genotyping was performed by dot-blot hybridization. More than 14 mL of heparinized blood was centrifuged, after which the buffy coat was aliquoted, frozen at -30 degrees C, and then stored at -80 degrees C. QIAGEN kits were used to extract genomic DNA from buffy coat specimens. Of note for this clone: This clone's antigen is unknown. The read is 3 residues too short to cover the CDR3 end, so that end is filled in from the germline J gene.

TCR beta CDR3 regions were amplified by multiplex PCR from an average of approximately 1,200 ng genomic DNA per sample using the immunoSEQ assay. To correct primer bias, the assay used a complete synthetic TCR repertoire to set an amplification baseline. Amplicons were sequenced on the Illumina platform. For the original study's pipeline: Sequence errors were corrected by clustering with frequency ratios and a modified nearest-neighbor algorithm, and the sequences were then analyzed in the immunoSEQ Analyzer using IMGT gene definitions. TCR richness and evenness were averaged over 20 rarefaction repeats at each rarefaction depth, excluding samples with fewer sequences than the depth. V, D and J gene relative abundances were compared between groups with Wilcoxon rank sum tests, applying FDR correction. For the blinded duplicates, the intraclass correlation was approximately 96% for TCR richness and averaged 76.4% across roughly 69 gene segments. TCRdb limited this immuneACCESS table to in-frame rearrangements with V and J called. A share of clones is missing; checked studies link under half to unresolved V genes, and the rest is unexplained. The V and J calls and clone size were taken over from that table, and D and trimming were inferred from the DNA. This sample's table contains tens of thousands of clones. Clones ranked in the top ten supply approximately 4.8% of the sample.

The CDR3, from cysteine to phenylalanine, totals 16 residues. The CDR3 was read in part: 39 bases, with the frame set at base 1. V is pruned by 0 bases and J by 4 bases, leaving 5 bases of the junction without a gene match. CDR1 DFQATT and CDR2 SNEGSKA were looked up in the germline V gene (reference sequence). The sequence joins TRBV20-1 to TRBJ2-1; TRBD1 agrees with 11 junctional bases. The receptor's source is a woman between 18 and 75 years old with a cervical HPV16 infection that either progressed to CIN3+ or cleared (not recorded which). Sequenced sample: blood buffy coat. CDR3 bases read: TGCAGTGCTAGAGACCCGGGACAGGGGGTTTACAATGAG. Translated, this gives CSARDPGQGVYNE. The whole CDR3 reads CSARDPGQGVYNEQFF.